The clone carrying this T cell receptor beta chain was seen a few times. The antigen is undetermined. This specimen belongs to a study of T cell repertoires in cytomegalovirus infection. In the study overall: Use of recently identified HLA-C-restricted and well-studied HLA-B-restricted CMV epitopes was part of the study.

TCRdb reprocessed the reads via MiXCR and lists one record per CDR3 protein. The repertoire holds approximately 730,000 distinct CDR3 sequences, with 30% to 35% as singletons. The source of this sequence is a human donor in good health (CMV status not recorded). Some clones in this sample may be carry-over from other donors' samples. The sequences come from cultured PBMCs, collected from culture after CMV antigen stimulation.

The CDR3 nucleotides are TGTGCCAGCAGTTATTCCTCCCCGGGACTAGCGCCTTGGGGGGTTGAGCAGTTCTTC. Translated, it gives CASSYSSPGLAPWGVEQFF. The chain uses TRBV6-2 or TRBV6-3 and TRBJ2-1, with 10 bases fitting TRBD2. Germline loops: CDR1 MNHEY, CDR2 SVGEGT. With V trimmed by 3 bases and J by 9 bases, 20 bases remained unmatched. The CDR3 contains 19 residues.